This T cell receptor (beta chain) was recorded in a study of human CD8 memory T cell subsets (dated by TCRdb to 2020 to 2021). A note on the overall study: To assess clonal relationships, the TCRbeta repertoires of stem-like (TSTEM), progenitor exhausted-like (TPEX) and effector memory CD8+ T cell subsets were compared. TCRbeta repertoires were obtained from TSTEM, TPEX and effector memory subsets contributed by each of about six donors.

These reads were obtained on a NextSeq 550. A Human TCR Profiling Kit was used to prepare UMI-labeled 5' RACE TCRbeta libraries. The same number of PCR cycles was used to prepare all TCRbeta libraries in parallel. In the original analysis: The number of functional CDR3beta clonotypes in each TCRbeta library ranged from roughly 2,800 to 20,000. MIGEC 1.2.9 handled UMI extraction and consensus assembly, with a minimum of three reads required per UMI. MiXCR 3.0.3 was used to extract in-frame CDR3beta repertoires. After each sample was downsampled to 42,000 randomly selected UMIs, diversity metrics were computed in VDJtools 1.2.1. Repertoire overlap metrics D, R and F2 were calculated in VDJtools for the top 3,000 clones of each sample pair. TCRdb reprocessed the reads, and each CDR3 protein sequence is entered once, without DNA. These V and J calls rely on TCRdb rather than the paper's analysis. In this sample's table one finds more than 10,000 distinct CDR3 sequences. The biggest ten clones account for 15% of the sample.

Points on this clonotype: The specificity of this receptor is unknown.

The CDR3 has 14 amino acids, counting the end cysteine and phenylalanine. The nucleotide record is missing. Per the germline V gene (reference sequence), LNHNV is the CDR1 and YYDKDF is the CDR2. Results the study describes overall, beyond this receptor: Only TCRbeta chains were sequenced, and the repertoire comparisons were based on roughly 6 donors and tested using paired t-tests with Bonferroni correction. Based on Chao1 estimates, TSTEM subsets appeared to have greater repertoire diversity than TPEX subsets, which could potentially reflect a broader range of specificities. Clonotypes were shared with effector memory cells by both stem-like subsets, but only minimal overlap was found between TSTEM and TPEX repertoires, suggesting distinct antigen spectra. Normalized Shannon-Wiener diversity was similarly high in the TSTEM and TPEX subsets, while the effector memory subsets were comparatively less diverse.

CCR7+ PD-1- TIGIT- cells were the ones classified as stem-like memory CD8+ T cells (TSTEM). Peripheral blood mononuclear cells were isolated from healthy donor buffy coats by density gradient separation. In the study, negative magnetic separation with EasySep or MojoSort CD8+ T cell isolation kits was used to enrich total CD8+ T cells. An RNeasy Mini Kit was used to extract total RNA from duplicate vials of around 150,000 sorted CD8+ T cells per subset. The PBMCs were used fresh or after being cryopreserved in fetal bovine serum with around 9.2% DMSO. Fluorescence-activated cell sorting on a FACSAria III was used to sort CD8+ T cell subsets to purity.

The rearranged chain carries TRBV15 and TRBJ2-1; no DNA is available, so the TRBD1 call from TCRdb remains unchecked. The receptor was isolated from a human donor in good health. Material for sequencing was CD8+ stem-like memory T cells (TSCM and TCM) sorted from PBMCs. The cell subset or site label on this specimen signifies: stem-like memory CD8 T cells (TSTEM), CCR7+ PD-1- TIGIT-. The CDR3 region has the sequence CATSRGQGVDEQFF.